This T cell receptor (beta chain) stems from a study of OX40 agonist ivuxolimab in advanced cancers. Study details: Dose-escalation subjects each had hepatocellular carcinoma, melanoma, renal cell or head and neck cancer. Participants could have had prior anti-PD-1, anti-PD-L1 or anti-CTLA-4 therapy, and more than 35% had some.

CDR1 is MNHNY, CDR2 SVGAGI, per germline (reference sequence). V was pared by 2 bases and J by 6 bases, with 7 bases of the junction left unmatched. The CDR3 totals 16 residues. Profiling relied on immunoSEQ multiplex PCR, and the TCRdb table lists in-frame clones only, not all of them. Of fewer than 70,000 clones listed, 90% to 95% were seen once; the top ten hold 4% to 4.5%. At cycle 4 day 1, cycle 7 day 1, and baseline, blood was sampled. The TCR was taken from an adult with an advanced solid tumor such as melanoma, head and neck, liver or kidney cancer. The gene calls are TRBV6-6 and TRBJ1-5; 10 nucleotides align to TRBD1. The sequences come from CD4+ or CD8+ T cells sorted from blood, collected in a trial of the OX40 agonist ivuxolimab. The CDR3 DNA is TGTGCCAGCAGTTACAGCGGGGGACAGGGGCCTCAGCCCCAGCATTTT. As protein: CASSYSGGQGPQPQHF.